The entry that follows covers one T cell receptor beta chain sequence. Germline trimming cut 4 bases from V and 13 bases from J; bases unmatched to any gene: 11. Germline V gene lookup returns CDR1 MRHNA and CDR2 SNTAGT. The CDR3 runs 15 residues. This record belongs to a study of cytomegalovirus exposure and HLA in healthy donors. It was with 60 Vbeta and 13 Jbeta primers that the PCR ran. Some clones are missing from TCRdb's copy, which holds only in-frame ones; the method was immunoSEQ multiplex PCR. The sample yields 180,000 or so clones, around three quarters seen once. This TCR came from a woman aged 30 to 39 in good health and CMV-seropositive. Material: PBMCs. This chain connects TRBV6-4 to TRBJ1-6; TRBD1 matches at 9 bases. The CDR3 DNA is TGTGCCAGCAGTGGGACTACAGGGGGCGCGGGGCCCCTCCACTTT. Amino acids: CASSGTTGGAGPLHF.